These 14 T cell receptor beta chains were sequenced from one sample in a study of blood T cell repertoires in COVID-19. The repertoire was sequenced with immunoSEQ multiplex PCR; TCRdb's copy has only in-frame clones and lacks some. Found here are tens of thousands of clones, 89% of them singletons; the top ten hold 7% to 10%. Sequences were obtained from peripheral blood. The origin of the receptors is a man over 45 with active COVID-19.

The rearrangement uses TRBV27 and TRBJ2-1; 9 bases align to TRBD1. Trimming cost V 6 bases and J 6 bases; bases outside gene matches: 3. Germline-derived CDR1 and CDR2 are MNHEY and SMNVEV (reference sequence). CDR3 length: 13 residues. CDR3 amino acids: CASSLDRGNEQFF. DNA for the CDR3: TGTGCCAGCAGCTTGGACAGGGGCAATGAGCAGTTCTTC.

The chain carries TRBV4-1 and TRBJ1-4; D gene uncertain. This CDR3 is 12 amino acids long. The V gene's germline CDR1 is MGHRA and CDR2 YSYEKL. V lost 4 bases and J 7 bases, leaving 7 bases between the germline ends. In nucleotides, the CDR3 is TGCGCCAGCAGCCCCCCAGGTGAAAAACTGTTTTTT. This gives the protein CASSPPGEKLFF.

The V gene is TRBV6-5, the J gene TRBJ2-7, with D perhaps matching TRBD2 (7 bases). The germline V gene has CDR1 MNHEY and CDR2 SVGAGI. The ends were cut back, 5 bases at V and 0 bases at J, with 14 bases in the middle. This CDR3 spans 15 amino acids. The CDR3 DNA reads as TGTGCCAGCAGTAAGACGGGGGGCACCTCCTACGAGCAGTACTTC. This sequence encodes CASSKTGGTSYEQYF.

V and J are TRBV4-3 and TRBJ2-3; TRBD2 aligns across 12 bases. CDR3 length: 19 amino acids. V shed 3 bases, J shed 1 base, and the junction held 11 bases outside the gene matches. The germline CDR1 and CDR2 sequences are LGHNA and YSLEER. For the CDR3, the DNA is TGCGCCAGCAGCCAGAAGCCTAGCGGGGGGGCCCTGGGCACAGATACGCAGTATTTT. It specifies CASSQKPSGGALGTDTQYF.

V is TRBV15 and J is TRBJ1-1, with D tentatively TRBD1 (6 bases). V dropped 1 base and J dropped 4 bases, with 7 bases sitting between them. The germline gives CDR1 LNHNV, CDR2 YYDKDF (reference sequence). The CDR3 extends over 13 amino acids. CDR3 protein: CATSRGGGTEAFF. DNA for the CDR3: TGTGCCACCAGCAGAGGAGGGGGCACTGAAGCTTTCTTT.

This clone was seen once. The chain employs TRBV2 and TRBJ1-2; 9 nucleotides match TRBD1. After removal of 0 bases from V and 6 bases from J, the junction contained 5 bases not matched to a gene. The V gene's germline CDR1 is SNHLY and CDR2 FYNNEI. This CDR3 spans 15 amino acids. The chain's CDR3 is CASSEAGTGYNGYTF. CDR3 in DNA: TGTGCCAGCAGTGAAGCCGGGACAGGGTATAATGGCTACACCTTC.

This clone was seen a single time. This CDR3 reads CASSLTTENYGYTF. In DNA form, the CDR3 reads TGCGCCAGCAGCCTTACGACAGAGAACTATGGCTACACCTTC. This sequence joins TRBV5-1 and TRBJ1-2; maybe TRBD1 (5 bases). Trimming stripped 4 bases from V and 2 bases from J, with 12 bases between. The CDR3 extends over 14 amino acids. CDR1 is SGHRS, CDR2 YFSETQ, per germline.

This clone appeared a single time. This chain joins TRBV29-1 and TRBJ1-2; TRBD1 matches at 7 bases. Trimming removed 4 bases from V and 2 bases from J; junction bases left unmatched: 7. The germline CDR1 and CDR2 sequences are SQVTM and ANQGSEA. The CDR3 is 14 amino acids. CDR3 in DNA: TGCAGCGTTGTGGAGGGGGCCGAGAACTATGGCTACACCTTC. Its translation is CSVVEGAENYGYTF.

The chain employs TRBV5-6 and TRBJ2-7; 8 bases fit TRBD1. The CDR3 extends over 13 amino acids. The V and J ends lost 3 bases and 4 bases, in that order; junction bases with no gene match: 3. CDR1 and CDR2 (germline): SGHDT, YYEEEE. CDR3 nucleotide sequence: TGTGCCAGCAGCTATGACAGGGGATACGAGCAGTACTTC. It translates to CASSYDRGYEQYF.

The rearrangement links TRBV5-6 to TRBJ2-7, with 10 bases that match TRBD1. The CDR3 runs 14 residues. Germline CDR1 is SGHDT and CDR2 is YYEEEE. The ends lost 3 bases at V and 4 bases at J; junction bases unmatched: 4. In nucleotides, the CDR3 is TGTGCCAGCAGCTCGGGGACAGGGGCGTACGAGCAGTACTTC. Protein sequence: CASSSGTGAYEQYF.

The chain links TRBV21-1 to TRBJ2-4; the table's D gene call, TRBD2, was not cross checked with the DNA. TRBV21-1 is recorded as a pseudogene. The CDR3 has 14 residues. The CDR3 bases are TGTGCCAGCAGCAAAGGGCTAGCAGAACACATTCAGTACTTC. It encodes CASSKGLAEHIQYF.

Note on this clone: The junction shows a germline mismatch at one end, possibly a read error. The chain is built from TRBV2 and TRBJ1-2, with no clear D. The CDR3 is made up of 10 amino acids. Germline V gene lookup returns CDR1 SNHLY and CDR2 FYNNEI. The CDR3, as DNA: TGTGCCAGCCGTGAAGGGCTCTACACCTTC. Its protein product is CASREGLYTF.

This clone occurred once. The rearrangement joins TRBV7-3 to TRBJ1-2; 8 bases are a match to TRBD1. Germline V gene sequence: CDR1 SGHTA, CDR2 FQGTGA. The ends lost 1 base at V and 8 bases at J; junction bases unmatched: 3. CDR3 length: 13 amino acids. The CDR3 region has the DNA TGTGCCAGCAGCTTAAGCAGGGGGCAGGGCTACACCTTC. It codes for CASSLSRGQGYTF.

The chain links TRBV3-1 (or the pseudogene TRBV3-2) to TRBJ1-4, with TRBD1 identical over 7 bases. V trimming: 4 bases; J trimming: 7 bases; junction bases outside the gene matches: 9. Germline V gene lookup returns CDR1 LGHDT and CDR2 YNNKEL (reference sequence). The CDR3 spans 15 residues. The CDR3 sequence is CASSRRNHRGEKLFF. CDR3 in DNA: TGTGCCAGCAGCCGACGGAATCACAGGGGTGAAAAACTGTTTTTT.